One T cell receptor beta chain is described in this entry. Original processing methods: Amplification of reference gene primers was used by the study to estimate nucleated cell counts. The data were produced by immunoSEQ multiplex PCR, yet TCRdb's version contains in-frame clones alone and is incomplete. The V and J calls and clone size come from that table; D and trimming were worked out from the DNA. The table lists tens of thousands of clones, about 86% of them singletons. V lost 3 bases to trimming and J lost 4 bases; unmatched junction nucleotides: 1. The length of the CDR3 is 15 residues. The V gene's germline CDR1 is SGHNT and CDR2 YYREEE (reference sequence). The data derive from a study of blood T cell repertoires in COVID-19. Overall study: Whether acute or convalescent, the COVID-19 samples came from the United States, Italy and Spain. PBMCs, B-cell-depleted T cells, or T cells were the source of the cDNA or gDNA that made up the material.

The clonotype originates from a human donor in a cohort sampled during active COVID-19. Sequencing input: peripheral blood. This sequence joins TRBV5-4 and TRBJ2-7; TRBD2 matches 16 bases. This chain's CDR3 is CASSSGLAGGYEQYF. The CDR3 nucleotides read TGTGCCAGCAGCTCGGGACTAGCGGGAGGGTACGAGCAGTACTTC. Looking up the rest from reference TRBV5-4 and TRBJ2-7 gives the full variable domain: ETGVTQSPTHLIKTRGQQVTLRCSSQSGHNTVSWYQQALGQGPQFIFQYYREEENGRGNFPPRFSGLQFPNYSSELNVNALELDDSALYLCASSSGLAGGYEQYFGPGTRLTVT.